This record concerns one T cell receptor (beta chain) sequence. Antigen: not known. This record belongs to a study of cytomegalovirus exposure and HLA in healthy donors. Study-wide results and caveats: For most subjects, TCR beta sequences were reported to predict HLA-A and HLA-B alleles with accuracy.

The primer mix had 60 Vbeta and 13 Jbeta primers. Libraries were prepared by immunoSEQ multiplex PCR; TCRdb keeps only in-frame clonotypes and omits some of them. The sample yields about 98,000 clones, more than 75% seen once. The length of the CDR3 is 14 residues. The germline CDR1 and CDR2 sequences are SGHKS and YYEKEE (reference sequence). Deletions cut 0 bases from V and 0 bases from J, with 6 bases between. J is TRBJ1-1 and V is TRBV5-5; D unclear. This TCR came from a human donor in good health. Sequenced material: PBMCs. The CDR3 loop reads CASSLVHMNTEAFF. DNA of the CDR3: TGTGCCAGCAGCTTGGTCCACATGAACACTGAAGCTTTCTTT.